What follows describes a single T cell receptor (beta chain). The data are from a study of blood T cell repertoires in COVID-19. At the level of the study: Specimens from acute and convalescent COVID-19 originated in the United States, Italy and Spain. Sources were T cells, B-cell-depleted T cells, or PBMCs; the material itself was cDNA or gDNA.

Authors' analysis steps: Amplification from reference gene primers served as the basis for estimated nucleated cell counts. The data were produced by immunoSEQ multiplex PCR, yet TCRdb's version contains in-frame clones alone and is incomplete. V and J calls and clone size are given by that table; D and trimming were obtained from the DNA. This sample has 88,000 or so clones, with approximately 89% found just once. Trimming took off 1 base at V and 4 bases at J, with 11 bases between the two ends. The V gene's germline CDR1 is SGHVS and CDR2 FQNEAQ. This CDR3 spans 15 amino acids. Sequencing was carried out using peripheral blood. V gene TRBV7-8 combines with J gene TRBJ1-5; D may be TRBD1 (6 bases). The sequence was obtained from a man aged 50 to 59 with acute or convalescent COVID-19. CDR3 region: CASSLEVGGNQPQHF. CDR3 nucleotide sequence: TGTGCCAGCAGCTTAGAGGTAGGGGGAAATCAGCCCCAGCATTTT. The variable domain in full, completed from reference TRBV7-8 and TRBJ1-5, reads GAGVSQSPRYKVAKRGQDVALRCDPISGHVSLFWYQQALGQGPEFLTYFQNEAQLDKSGLPSDRFFAERPEGSVSTLKIQRTQQEDSAVYLCASSLEVGGNQPQHFGDGTRLSIL.